One sample yielded the 28 T cell receptor beta chains listed below, sequenced in a study of T cells after yellow fever vaccination. Each CDR3 protein is one row after TCRdb ran MiXCR on the 5' RACE reads. This table has some 350,000 distinct CDR3 sequences, around 10% appearing once. Sequencing used PBMCs, obtained on the day of the first yellow fever vaccination. The receptors come from a man younger than 35 who received the YFV17D yellow fever vaccine.

This clonotype was observed at least ten times. This chain joins TRBV27 and TRBJ2-1, with TRBD2 matching over 8 bases. Unmatched junction bases numbered 8, after V lost 6 bases and J lost 7 bases. There are 14 residues in the CDR3. Germline V gives CDR1 MNHEY, CDR2 SMNVEV (reference sequence). CDR3 sequence (DNA): TGTGCCAGCAGCCTGGAGCGGGGGTGGAATGAGCAGTTCTTC. Protein: CASSLERGWNEQFF.

This clonotype was found a few times. The rearrangement joins TRBV5-1 to TRBJ1-4; tentatively, D is TRBD1 (5 bases). V gave up 4 bases and J gave up 1 base, with 14 bases separating them. The CDR3 runs 16 residues. Germline V gives CDR1 SGHRS, CDR2 YFSETQ. In DNA form, the CDR3 reads TGCGCCAGCAGCGGGCCTGACAGCCGAACTAATGAAAAACTGTTTTTT. It codes for CASSGPDSRTNEKLFF.

The V gene is TRBV20-1, the J gene TRBJ2-5; 9 bases line up with TRBD2. CDR1 is DFQATT, CDR2 SNEGSKA, per germline (reference sequence). This CDR3 contains 13 residues. Trimming removed 5 bases from V and 6 bases from J; junction bases left unmatched: 7. CDR3 DNA sequence: TGCAGTGCTCCGCGGGGGGGCCTAAAGACCCAGTACTTC. Amino acid sequence: CSAPRGGLKTQYF.

The chain has TRBV5-6 and TRBJ2-2; TRBD2 aligns across 7 bases. The germline V gene encodes CDR1 SGHDT and CDR2 YYEEEE. CDR3 size: 16 residues. With V trimmed by 0 bases and J by 4 bases, 6 bases remained unmatched. The CDR3 bases are TGTGCCAGCAGCTTGGGGGGGGGTACCCTCACCGGGGAGCTGTTTTTT. This encodes CASSLGGGTLTGELFF.

The rearrangement uses TRBV4-3 and TRBJ1-2; D call uncertain. Germline-derived CDR1 and CDR2 are LGHNA and YSLEER. The CDR3 sequence is 16 residues long. Trimming took 6 bases from V and 4 from J, leaving 21 bases between them. CDR3 nucleotides: TGCGCCAGCAGACCTGGGCTGGCAGTGAATTTCTATGGCTACACCTTC. Protein product: CASRPGLAVNFYGYTF.

In this sample, this clonotype turned up a few times. This chain connects TRBV28 to TRBJ2-6; maybe TRBD2 (6 bases). Germline V CDR1 and CDR2: MDHEN, SYDVKM. This CDR3 region has 13 residues. V lost 5 bases and J lost 8, with 10 bases in between. The chain's CDR3 is CASSGDFTNVLTF. CDR3 nucleotide sequence: TGTGCCAGCAGTGGGGACTTTACCAACGTCCTGACTTTC.

The chain links TRBV6-5 to TRBJ2-5; TRBD2 is a possible D gene (5 bases). Germline V gene data show CDR1 as MNHEY and CDR2 as SVGAGI. V lost 4 bases to trimming and J lost 5 bases, with 8 bases between them. This CDR3 has 12 residues. Here the CDR3 reads CASSSSLETQYF. The CDR3 DNA is TGTGCCAGCAGTTCTAGCTTGGAGACCCAGTACTTC.

The chain carries TRBV7-2 and TRBJ1-2; D call uncertain. The V and J ends lost 5 bases and 8 bases respectively, with 12 bases between them. Germline loops: CDR1 SGHTA, CDR2 FQGNSA. This CDR3 region has 12 residues. The CDR3 sequence is CASSLMGRGYTF. The DNA for the CDR3 is TGTGCCAGCAGCCTAATGGGGAGGGGCTACACCTTC.

This clonotype appeared a few times. The CDR3 loop reads CASSTTRTGYLQYF. The CDR3 DNA reads TGTGCCAGCAGCACTACTCGGACAGGGTATCTTCAGTACTTC. J is TRBJ2-4 and V is TRBV7-2, with 8 bases aligning to TRBD1. V shed 5 bases and J 11 bases; nucleotides not matched to a gene: 11. The CDR3 length is 14 residues. Per the germline V gene, CDR1 is SGHTA and CDR2 is FQGNSA.

This clonotype was picked up a small number of times. V usage is TRBV5-1 and J usage is TRBJ1-4; D not certain. Germline CDR1 reads SGHRS; CDR2 reads YFSETQ. The CDR3 consists of 15 residues. With 2 bases removed from V and 8 bases from J, the gap between germline ends came to 16 bases. The CDR3 loop is CASSLMSPREEKLFF. The CDR3 coding sequence is TGCGCCAGCAGCTTAATGTCTCCCCGCGAGGAAAAACTGTTTTTT.

There are a few counts of this clonotype. The chain is built from TRBV15 and TRBJ2-7; TRBD1 matches 10 bases. The V segment lost 7 bases and the J segment 4 bases; nucleotides outside the gene matches: 7. The V gene's germline CDR1 is LNHNV and CDR2 YYDKDF (reference sequence). This CDR3 comprises 14 residues. The CDR3 coding sequence is TGTGCCACCACCTGGGACAGGGGCCAGTACGAGCAGTACTTC. Translation gives CATTWDRGQYEQYF.

This clonotype appeared a few times. The chain uses TRBV3-1 and TRBJ1-2, with D perhaps TRBD1 (5 bases). The CDR3 totals 14 residues. Germline CDR1 is LGHDT and CDR2 is YNNKEL (reference sequence). V lost 0 bases, J lost 8 bases, and 13 bases lay in between. CDR3 sequence (DNA): TGTGCCAGCAGCCAAGATTCTGGGGCGGAAGGCTACACCTTC. Protein product: CASSQDSGAEGYTF.

This clonotype was observed a few times. CDR3 amino acids: CASSLDAGRQETQYF. CDR3 nucleotides: TGCGCCAGCAGCCTAGACGCGGGACGCCAAGAGACCCAGTACTTC. The rearrangement uses TRBV5-1 and TRBJ2-5; D is perhaps TRBD2 (6 bases). Trimming removed 4 bases at V and 1 base at J, with 14 bases between. This CDR3 comprises 15 residues. The germline CDR1 and CDR2 sequences are SGHRS and YFSETQ.

V usage is TRBV6-1 and J usage is TRBJ1-4, with TRBD1 as a possible D gene (6 bases). Trimming removed 7 bases at V and 7 bases at J, with 19 bases between. This CDR3 comprises 15 residues. The germline V gene encodes CDR1 MNHNS and CDR2 SASEGT. The CDR3 DNA reads as TGTGCCAGCACTCCCCTCGACAGGTTGGCTGAAAAACTGTTTTTT. Translation gives CASTPLDRLAEKLFF.

This clonotype has just a few counts. The V gene is TRBV4-2, the J gene TRBJ2-1; 15 nucleotides line up with TRBD2. CDR1 and CDR2 (germline): LGHNA, YNFKEQ. The CDR3 totals 17 residues. The V gene end was trimmed by 1 base and the J gene end by 10 bases; junction bases not matched to a gene: 8. CDR3 DNA sequence: TGTGCCAGCAGCCAAGGGCAGCCGGGACTAGCGGGGGGCGAGCAGTTCTTC. This gives the protein CASSQGQPGLAGGEQFF.

There are a few counts of this clonotype. The rearrangement uses TRBV5-1 and TRBJ2-3, with 10 bases matching TRBD2. V dropped 0 bases and J dropped 0; count of bases not matched to a gene: 7. Germline CDR1 is SGHRS and CDR2 is YFSETQ. CDR3 size: 18 residues. The CDR3 bases are TGCGCCAGCAGCTTGGGGGCGTCTAGCGGGGGAAGCACAGATACGCAGTATTTT. Amino acid sequence: CASSLGASSGGSTDTQYF.

This clonotype was picked up a small number of times. The genes are TRBV5-1 and TRBJ2-1, with 10 bases lining up with TRBD1. The V segment lost 4 bases and the J segment 9 bases; nucleotides outside the gene matches: 10. Germline values: CDR1 SGHRS, CDR2 YFSETQ. This CDR3 contains 15 residues. CDR3 in amino acids: CASSDRTGGPGEQFF. CDR3 coding DNA: TGCGCCAGCAGCGACCGGACAGGGGGGCCGGGTGAGCAGTTCTTC.

This clonotype was counted only a few times. The J gene is TRBJ2-1, the V gene TRBV4-1; 11 nucleotides line up with TRBD2. The CDR3 length is 16 residues. Germline loops: CDR1 MGHRA, CDR2 YSYEKL. Unmatched junction bases numbered 6, after V lost 4 bases and J lost 4 bases. CDR3 sequence reads: CASSRPGLADYNEQFF. As DNA, the CDR3 is TGCGCCAGCAGCCGACCGGGACTAGCGGATTACAATGAGCAGTTCTTC.

The sample holds a few counts of this clonotype. The chain employs TRBV6-2 or TRBV6-3 and TRBJ2-3, with 7 bases aligning to TRBD2. This CDR3 has 15 amino acids. Germline loops: CDR1 MNHEY, CDR2 SVGEGT. J gave up 6 bases and V 0 bases, and 6 bases lay outside the gene matches. Here the CDR3 reads CASSYSMEGGDTQYF. CDR3 coding DNA: TGTGCCAGCAGTTACTCGATGGAGGGAGGGGATACGCAGTATTTT.

V and J are TRBV2 and TRBJ1-5; D is perhaps TRBD1 (5 bases). The CDR3 has 12 amino acids. V was pared by 7 bases and J by 4 bases, with 8 bases between. Germline loops: CDR1 SNHLY, CDR2 FYNNEI. CDR3 nucleotide sequence: TGTGCCAGCAAGAGACAGAATCAGCCCCAGCATTTT. This sequence encodes CASKRQNQPQHF. Full variable domain (outside the CDR3, taken from reference TRBV2 and TRBJ1-5): EPEVTQTPSHQVTQMGQEVILRCVPISNHLYFYWYRQILGQKVEFLVSFYNNEISEKSEIFDDQFSVERPDGSNFTLKIRSTKLEDSAMYFCASKRQNQPQHFGDGTRLSIL.

The chain joins TRBV30 to TRBJ2-1; D unresolved. V lost 7 bases and J lost 16, with 20 bases in between. CDR1 and CDR2 (germline): GTSNPN, SVGIG (reference sequence). The CDR3 is made up of 11 amino acids. CDR3 nucleotide sequence: TGTGCCTCCTTTTACCGCCCCGCTCGATTCTTC. It is translated as CASFYRPARFF.

A few counts support this clonotype. The chain uses TRBV28 and TRBJ1-5; no definite D call. The CDR3 length is 13 residues. The V end was cut by 2 bases, the J end by 5 bases, with 7 bases between. CDR1 is MDHEN, CDR2 SYDVKM, per germline. This chain's CDR3 is CASSLPGYQPQHF. The CDR3 DNA sequence: TGTGCCAGCAGTTTACCGGGTTATCAGCCCCAGCATTTT.

This clonotype came up a few times. The rearrangement joins TRBV28 to TRBJ1-2; a weak D match, TRBD1 (5 bases). The CDR3 contains 13 residues. CDR1 and CDR2 from the germline V gene are MDHEN and SYDVKM. V was pared by 6 bases and J by 3 bases, with 11 bases between. For the CDR3, the DNA is TGTGCCAGCAGCTGGGCAGGGTACTATGGCTACACCTTC. Its protein is CASSWAGYYGYTF.

This chain joins TRBV5-1 and TRBJ2-5, with D perhaps assigned TRBD1 or TRBD2 (6 bases each). The CDR3 extends over 16 amino acids. The V end lost 4 bases, the J end lost 1 base, and 17 bases lay between the germline ends. Germline V CDR1 and CDR2: SGHRS, YFSETQ. CDR3 sequence (DNA): TGCGCCAGCAGCCGGGGGACAACCTTAAGCCAAGAGACCCAGTACTTC. Amino acids: CASSRGTTLSQETQYF.

The chain is built from TRBV6-5 and TRBJ2-3; the D gene is possibly TRBD1 (7 bases). Germline V gene data show CDR1 as MNHEY and CDR2 as SVGAGI. V lost 5 bases and J 1 base, leaving 16 bases between the germline ends. This CDR3 region has 16 residues. CDR3 sequence (DNA): TGTGCCAGCAGTCACCAGCAGGGGGGACGCACAGATACGCAGTATTTT. This encodes CASSHQQGGRTDTQYF.

This clonotype was picked up a small number of times. The V and J genes are TRBV21-1 and TRBJ2-7; TRBD1, the table's D call, lacks a check against the DNA. TRBV21-1 constitutes a pseudogene. The CDR3 loop spans 11 amino acids. The CDR3 loop is CGKRGGIEQYV. DNA for the CDR3: TGTGGTAAACGGGGGGGGATCGAGCAGTACGTC.

This clonotype was found a few times. This chain connects TRBV7-8 to TRBJ1-1, with D possibly being TRBD1 (6 bases). From germline, CDR1 is SGHVS and CDR2 FQNEAQ. Trimming pared 5 bases from V and 5 bases from J, leaving 18 bases between. The CDR3 sequence is 15 residues long. DNA for the CDR3: TGTGCCAGCAGCGCTGGCCAGGGGAGAGGGACTGAAGCTTTCTTT. Translation: CASSAGQGRGTEAFF.

This clonotype appeared a few times. The chain couples TRBV10-1 to TRBJ1-1, with TRBD1 matching over 9 bases. Trimming removed 4 bases from V and 7 bases from J; junction bases left unmatched: 4. This CDR3 spans 13 amino acids. CDR1 WNHNN and CDR2 SYGVQD come from the germline V gene (reference sequence). The CDR3: CASSAGTGFEAFF. For the CDR3, the DNA is TGCGCCAGCAGTGCCGGGACAGGGTTTGAAGCTTTCTTT.